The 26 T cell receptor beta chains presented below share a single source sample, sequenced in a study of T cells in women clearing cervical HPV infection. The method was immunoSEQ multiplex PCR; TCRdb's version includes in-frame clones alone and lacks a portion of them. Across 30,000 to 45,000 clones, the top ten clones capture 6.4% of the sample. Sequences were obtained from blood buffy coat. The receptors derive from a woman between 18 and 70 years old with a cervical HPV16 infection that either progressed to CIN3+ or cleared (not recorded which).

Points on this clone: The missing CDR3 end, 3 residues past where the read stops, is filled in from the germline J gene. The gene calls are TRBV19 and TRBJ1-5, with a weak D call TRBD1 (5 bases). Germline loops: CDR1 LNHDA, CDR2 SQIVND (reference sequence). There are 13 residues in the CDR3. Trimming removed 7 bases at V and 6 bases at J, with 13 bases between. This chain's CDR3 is CASMMGGGQPQHF. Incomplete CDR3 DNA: TGTGCCAGTATGATGGGGGGAGGTCAGCCC.

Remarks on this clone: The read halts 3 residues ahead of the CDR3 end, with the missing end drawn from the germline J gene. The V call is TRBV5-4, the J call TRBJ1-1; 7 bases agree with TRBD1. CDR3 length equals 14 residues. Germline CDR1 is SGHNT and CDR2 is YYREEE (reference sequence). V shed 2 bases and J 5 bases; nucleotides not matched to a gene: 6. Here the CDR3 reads CASSFSRGQTEAFF. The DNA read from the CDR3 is TGTGCCAGCAGCTTTTCGAGGGGGCAGACTGAA.

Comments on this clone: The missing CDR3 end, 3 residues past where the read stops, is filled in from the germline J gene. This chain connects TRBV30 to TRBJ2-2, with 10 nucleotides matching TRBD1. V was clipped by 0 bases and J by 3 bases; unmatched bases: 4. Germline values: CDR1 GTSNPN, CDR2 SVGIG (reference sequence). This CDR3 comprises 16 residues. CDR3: CAWSVPGTGDTGELFF. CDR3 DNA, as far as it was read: TGTGCCTGGAGTGTCCCCGGGACAGGGGACACCGGGGAG.

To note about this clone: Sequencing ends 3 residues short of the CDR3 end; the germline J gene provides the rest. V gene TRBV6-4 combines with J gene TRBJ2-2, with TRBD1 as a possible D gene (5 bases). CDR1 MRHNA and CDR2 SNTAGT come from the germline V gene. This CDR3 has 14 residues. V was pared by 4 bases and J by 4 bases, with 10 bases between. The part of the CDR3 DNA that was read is TGTGCCAGCAGTGCCTCTAGGGGCACCGGGGAG. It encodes CASSASRGTGE. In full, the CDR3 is CASSASRGTGELFF.

CDR3 DNA (partial): TGTGCCAGTAGTATTCAGGGATATAATTCACCC. It is translated as CASSIQGYNSP. The CDR3 in its entirety is CASSIQGYNSPLHF. The chain couples TRBV19 to TRBJ1-6, with D tentatively TRBD1 (5 bases). The CDR3 end lies 3 residues beyond the end of the read and is filled in from the germline J gene. The CDR3 extends over 14 amino acids. V lost 3 bases to trimming and J lost 4 bases, with 7 bases between them. Germline-derived CDR1 and CDR2 are LNHDA and SQIVND (reference sequence).

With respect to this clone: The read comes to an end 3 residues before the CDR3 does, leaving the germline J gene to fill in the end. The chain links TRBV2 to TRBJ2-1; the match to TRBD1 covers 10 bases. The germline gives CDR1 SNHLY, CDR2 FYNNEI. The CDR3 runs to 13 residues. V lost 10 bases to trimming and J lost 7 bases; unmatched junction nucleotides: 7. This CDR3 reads CATSRDRGNEQFF. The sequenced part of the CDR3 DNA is TGTGCCACGTCCCGGGACAGGGGAAATGAG.

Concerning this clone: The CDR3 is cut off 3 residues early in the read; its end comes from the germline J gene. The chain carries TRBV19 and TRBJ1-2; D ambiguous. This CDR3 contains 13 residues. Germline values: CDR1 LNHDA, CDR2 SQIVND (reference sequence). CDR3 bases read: TGTGCCAGTAGTATAGGTCTAGCAAATGAC. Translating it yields CASSIGLAND. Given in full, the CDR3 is CASSIGLANDYTF.

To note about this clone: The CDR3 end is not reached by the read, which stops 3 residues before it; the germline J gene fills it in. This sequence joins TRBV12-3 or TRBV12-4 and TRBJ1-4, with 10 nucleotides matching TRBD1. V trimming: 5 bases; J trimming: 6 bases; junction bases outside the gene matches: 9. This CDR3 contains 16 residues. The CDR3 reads CASSPRDRGGDEKLFF. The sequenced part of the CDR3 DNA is TGTGCCAGCAGTCCGCGGGACAGGGGAGGTGATGAAAAA.

CDR3 sequence: CASSLLRDTQYF. CDR3 DNA, as far as it was read: TGCGCCAGCAGCTTGCTGCGCGATACG. The V and J genes are TRBV5-1 and TRBJ2-3; D gene ambiguous. The read ends 3 residues early relative to the CDR3; the germline J gene fills the gap. The germline V gene has CDR1 SGHRS and CDR2 YFSETQ. The V end was cut by 1 base, the J end by 6 bases, with 6 bases between. CDR3 length equals 12 residues.

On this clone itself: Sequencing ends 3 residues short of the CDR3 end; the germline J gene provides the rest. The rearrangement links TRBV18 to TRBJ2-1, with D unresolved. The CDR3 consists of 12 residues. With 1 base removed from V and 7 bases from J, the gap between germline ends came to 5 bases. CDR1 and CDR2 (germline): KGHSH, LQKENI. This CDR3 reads CASSPLLNEQFF. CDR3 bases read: TGTGCCAGCTCACCACTATTGAATGAG. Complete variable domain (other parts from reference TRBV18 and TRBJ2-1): NAGVMQNPRHLVRRRGQEARLRCSPMKGHSHVYWYRQLPEEGLKFMVYLQKENIIDESGMPKERFSAEFPKEGPSILRIQQVVRGDSAAYFCASSPLLNEQFFGPGTRLTVL.

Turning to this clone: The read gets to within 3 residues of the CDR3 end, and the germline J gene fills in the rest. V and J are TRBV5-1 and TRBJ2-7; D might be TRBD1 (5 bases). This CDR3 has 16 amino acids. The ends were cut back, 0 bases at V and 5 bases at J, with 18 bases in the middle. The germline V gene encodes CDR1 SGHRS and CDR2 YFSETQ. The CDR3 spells CASSLVLGGQGHEQYF. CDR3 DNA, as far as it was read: TGCGCCAGCAGCTTGGTCTTGGGTGGGCAGGGCCACGAG.

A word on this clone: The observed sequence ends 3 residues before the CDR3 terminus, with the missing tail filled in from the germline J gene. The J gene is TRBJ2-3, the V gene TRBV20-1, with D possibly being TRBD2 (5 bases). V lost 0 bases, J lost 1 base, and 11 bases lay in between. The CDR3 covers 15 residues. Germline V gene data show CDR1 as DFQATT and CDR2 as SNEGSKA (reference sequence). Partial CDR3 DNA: TGCAGTGCTAGAGATTCAGCGGCCCGCACAGATACG. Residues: CSARDSAARTDT. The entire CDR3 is CSARDSAARTDTQYF.

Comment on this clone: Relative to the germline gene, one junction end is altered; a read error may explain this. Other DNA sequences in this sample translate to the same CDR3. CDR3 region: CASSLEGSSGNTIYF. CDR3 DNA (partial): TGTGCCAGCAGCTTAGAGGGGAGCTCTGGAAACACA. The chain joins TRBV7-6 to TRBJ1-3, with D possibly being TRBD1 (5 bases). Sequencing ends 3 residues short of the CDR3 end; the germline J gene provides the rest. The CDR3 is made up of 15 amino acids. Germline CDR1 is SGHVS and CDR2 is FNYEAQ.

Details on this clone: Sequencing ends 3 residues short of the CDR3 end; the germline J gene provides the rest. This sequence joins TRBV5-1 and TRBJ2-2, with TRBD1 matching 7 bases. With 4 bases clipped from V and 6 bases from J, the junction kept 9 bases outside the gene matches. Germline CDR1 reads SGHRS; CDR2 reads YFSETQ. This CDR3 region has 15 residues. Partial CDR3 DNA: TGCGCCAGCAGCCAAGACACAGGGACAGCCGGGGAG. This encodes CASSQDTGTAGE. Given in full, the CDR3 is CASSQDTGTAGELFF.

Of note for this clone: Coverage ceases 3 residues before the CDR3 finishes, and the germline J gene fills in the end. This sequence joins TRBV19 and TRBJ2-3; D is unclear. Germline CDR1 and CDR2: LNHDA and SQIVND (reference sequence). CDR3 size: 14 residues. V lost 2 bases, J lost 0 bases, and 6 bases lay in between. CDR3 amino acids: CASSITVSTDTQYF. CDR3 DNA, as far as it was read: TGTGCCAGTAGTATAACGGTCAGCACAGATACG.

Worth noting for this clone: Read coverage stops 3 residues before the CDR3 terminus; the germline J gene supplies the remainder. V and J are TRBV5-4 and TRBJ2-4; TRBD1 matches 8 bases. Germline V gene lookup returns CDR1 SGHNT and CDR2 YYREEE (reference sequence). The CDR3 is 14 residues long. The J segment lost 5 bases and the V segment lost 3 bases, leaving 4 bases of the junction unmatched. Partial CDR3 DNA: TGTGCCAGCAGCTCCGGACAGGGACAAAACATT. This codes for CASSSGQGQNI. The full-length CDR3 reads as CASSSGQGQNIQYF.

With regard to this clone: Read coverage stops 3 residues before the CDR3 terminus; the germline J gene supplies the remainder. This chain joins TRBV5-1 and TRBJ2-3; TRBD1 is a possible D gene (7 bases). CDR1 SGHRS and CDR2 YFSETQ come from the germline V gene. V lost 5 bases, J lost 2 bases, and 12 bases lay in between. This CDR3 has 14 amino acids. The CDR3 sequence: CASSPGGSTDTQYF. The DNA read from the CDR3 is TGCGCCAGCAGTCCAGGGGGGTCCACAGATACG.

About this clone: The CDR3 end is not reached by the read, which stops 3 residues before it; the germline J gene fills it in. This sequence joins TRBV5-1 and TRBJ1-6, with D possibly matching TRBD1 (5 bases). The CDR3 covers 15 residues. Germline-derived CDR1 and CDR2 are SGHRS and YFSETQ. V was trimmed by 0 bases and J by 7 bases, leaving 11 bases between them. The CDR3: CASSLDQGMNSPLHF. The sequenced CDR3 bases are TGCGCCAGCAGCTTGGACCAGGGAATGAATTCACCC.

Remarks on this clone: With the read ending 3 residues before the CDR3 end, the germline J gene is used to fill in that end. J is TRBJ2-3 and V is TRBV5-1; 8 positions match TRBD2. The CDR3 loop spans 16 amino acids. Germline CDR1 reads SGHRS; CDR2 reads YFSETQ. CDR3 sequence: CASSLGPGAGGQPQYF. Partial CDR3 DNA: TGCGCCAGCAGCTTGGGCCCAGGGGCGGGGGGTCAGCCG.

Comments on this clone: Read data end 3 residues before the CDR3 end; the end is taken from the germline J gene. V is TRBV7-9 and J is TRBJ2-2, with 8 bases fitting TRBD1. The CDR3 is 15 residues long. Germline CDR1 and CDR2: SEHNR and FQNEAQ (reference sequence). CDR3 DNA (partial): TGTGCCAGCAGCTTAGGACAGGGGTATAGATCACCG. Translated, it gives CASSLGQGYRSP. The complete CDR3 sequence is CASSLGQGYRSPLFF.

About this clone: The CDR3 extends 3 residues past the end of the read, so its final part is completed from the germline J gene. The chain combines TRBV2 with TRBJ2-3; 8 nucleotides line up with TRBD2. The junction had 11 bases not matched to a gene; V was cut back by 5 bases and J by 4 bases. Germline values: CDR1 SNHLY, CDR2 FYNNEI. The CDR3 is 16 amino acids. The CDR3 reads CASSLTSAARADTQYF. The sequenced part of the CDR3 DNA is TGTGCCAGCAGTCTGACTAGCGCAGCAAGGGCAGATACG.

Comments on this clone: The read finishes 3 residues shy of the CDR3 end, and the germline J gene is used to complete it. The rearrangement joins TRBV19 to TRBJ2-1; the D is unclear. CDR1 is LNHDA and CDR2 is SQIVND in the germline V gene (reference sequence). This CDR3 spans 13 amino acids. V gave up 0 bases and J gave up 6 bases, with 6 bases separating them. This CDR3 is CASSIDHGNEQFF. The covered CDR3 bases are TGTGCCAGTAGTATAGATCACGGCAATGAG. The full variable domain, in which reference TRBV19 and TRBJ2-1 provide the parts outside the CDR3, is DGGITQSPKYLFRKEGQNVTLSCEQNLNHDAMYWYRQDPGQGLRLIYYSQIVNDFQKGDIAEGYSVSREKKESFPLTVTSAQKNPTAFYLCASSIDHGNEQFFGPGTRLTVL.

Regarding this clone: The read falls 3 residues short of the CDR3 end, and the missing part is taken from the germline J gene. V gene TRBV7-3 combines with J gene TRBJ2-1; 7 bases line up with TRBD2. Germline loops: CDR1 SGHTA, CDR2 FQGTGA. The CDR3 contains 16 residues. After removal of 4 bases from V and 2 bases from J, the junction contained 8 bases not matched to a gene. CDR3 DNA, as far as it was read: TGTGCCAGCAGCTCAATGGGGGGGTATGCCTACAATGAG. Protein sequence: CASSSMGGYAYNE. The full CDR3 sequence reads CASSSMGGYAYNEQFF.

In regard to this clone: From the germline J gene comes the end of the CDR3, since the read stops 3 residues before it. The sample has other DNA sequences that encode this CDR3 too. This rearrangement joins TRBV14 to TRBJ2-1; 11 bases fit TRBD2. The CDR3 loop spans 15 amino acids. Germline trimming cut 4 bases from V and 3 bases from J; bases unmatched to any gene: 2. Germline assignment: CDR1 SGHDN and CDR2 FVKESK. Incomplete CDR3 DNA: TGTGCCAGCAGCCTGGGACTAGCGGTCTACAATGAG. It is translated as CASSLGLAVYNE. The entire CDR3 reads CASSLGLAVYNEQFF.

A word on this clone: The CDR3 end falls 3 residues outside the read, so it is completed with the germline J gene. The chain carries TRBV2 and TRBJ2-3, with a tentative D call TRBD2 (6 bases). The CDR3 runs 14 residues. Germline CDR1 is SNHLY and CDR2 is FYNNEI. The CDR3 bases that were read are TGTGCCAGCAGTCCGGACTCTACCCGGGAGACG. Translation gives CASSPDSTRET. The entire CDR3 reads CASSPDSTRETQYF.

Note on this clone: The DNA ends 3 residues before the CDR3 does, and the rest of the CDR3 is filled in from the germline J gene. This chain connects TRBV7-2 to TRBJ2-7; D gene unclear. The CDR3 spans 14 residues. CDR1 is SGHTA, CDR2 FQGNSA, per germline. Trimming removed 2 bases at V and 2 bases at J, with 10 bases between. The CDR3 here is CASSLFSPTYEQYF. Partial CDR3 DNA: TGTGCCAGCAGCTTATTTTCCCCAACCTACGAG. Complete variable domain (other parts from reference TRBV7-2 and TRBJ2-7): GAGVSQSPSNKVTEKGKDVELRCDPISGHTALYWYRQSLGQGLEFLIYFQGNSAPDKSGLPSDRFSAERTGGSVSTLTIQRTQQEDSAVYLCASSLFSPTYEQYFGPGTRLTVT.